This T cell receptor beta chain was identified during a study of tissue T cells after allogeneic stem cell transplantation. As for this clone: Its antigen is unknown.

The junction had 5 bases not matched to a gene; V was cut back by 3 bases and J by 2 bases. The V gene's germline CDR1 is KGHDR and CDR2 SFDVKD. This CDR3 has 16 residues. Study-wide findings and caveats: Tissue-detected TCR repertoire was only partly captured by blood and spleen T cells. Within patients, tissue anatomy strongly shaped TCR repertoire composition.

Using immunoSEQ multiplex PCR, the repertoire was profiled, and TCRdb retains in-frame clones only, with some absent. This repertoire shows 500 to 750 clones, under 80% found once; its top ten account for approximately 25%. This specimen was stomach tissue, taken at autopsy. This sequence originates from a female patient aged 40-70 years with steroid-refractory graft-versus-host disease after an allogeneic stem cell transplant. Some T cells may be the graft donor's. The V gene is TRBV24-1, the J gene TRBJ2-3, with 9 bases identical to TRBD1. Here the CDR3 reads CATSDRTGAITDTQYF. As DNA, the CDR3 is TGTGCCACCAGTGATCGGACAGGGGCTATCACAGATACGCAGTATTTT.